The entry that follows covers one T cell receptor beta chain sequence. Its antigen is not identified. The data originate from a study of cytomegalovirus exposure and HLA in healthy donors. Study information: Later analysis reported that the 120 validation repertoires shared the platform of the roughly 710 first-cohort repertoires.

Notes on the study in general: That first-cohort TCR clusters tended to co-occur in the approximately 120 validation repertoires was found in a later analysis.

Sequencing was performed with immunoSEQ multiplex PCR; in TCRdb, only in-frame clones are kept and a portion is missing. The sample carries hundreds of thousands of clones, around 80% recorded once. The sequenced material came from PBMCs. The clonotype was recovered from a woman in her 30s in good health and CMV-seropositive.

As DNA, the CDR3 is TGTGCCTGGAGGGCCGGGACGGAGGTATACCTCTCTGGAAACACCATATATTTT. The encoded protein is CAWRAGTEVYLSGNTIYF. This chain links TRBV30 with TRBJ1-3; a weak D match, TRBD1 (5 bases). The CDR3 runs 18 residues. CDR1 GTSNPN and CDR2 SVGIG come from the germline V gene (reference sequence). Trimming removed 3 bases from V and 0 bases from J, with 21 bases in between.